Following are 10 T cell receptor beta chains from one sample sequenced in a study of blood T cells in healthy people across ages. Primers used in a second PCR of roughly 6 to 11 cycles were a sample-barcoded 5' primer and a J-beta primer mix. Via MiXCR, TCRdb re-called the 5' RACE reads, giving one row per CDR3 protein. The table has more than 1,000,000 distinct CDR3 sequences, less than 25% seen once; the top ten hold approximately 0.75%. This sample was shared with a second study, whose subject was T cells of mothers and their children.

Specimen: blood. These receptors came from a girl aged 2 to 10 in good health.

This clonotype showed up just a few times. The genes are TRBV20-1 and TRBJ2-7; D may be TRBD2 (5 bases). Trimming removed 3 bases from V and 2 bases from J, with 14 bases in between. The germline V gene has CDR1 DFQATT and CDR2 SNEGSKA (reference sequence). The CDR3 contains 14 residues. The CDR3 coding sequence is TGCAGTGCTAGCTGGACCAGCGGACCCTACGAGCAGTACTTC. It yields the protein CSASWTSGPYEQYF.

J is TRBJ2-1 and V is TRBV2; 11 bases line up with TRBD2. With 4 bases clipped from V and 8 bases from J, the junction kept 7 bases outside the gene matches. This CDR3 region has 15 residues. Germline loops: CDR1 SNHLY, CDR2 FYNNEI. The DNA for the CDR3 is TGTGCCAGCAGTGCACTAGCGGGAGATGAGGATGAGCAGTTCTTC. Protein sequence: CASSALAGDEDEQFF.

The chain recombines TRBV5-5 with TRBJ2-3; D is possibly TRBD1 or TRBD2 (5 bases each). Germline V gene data show CDR1 as SGHKS and CDR2 as YYEKEE (reference sequence). V dropped 2 bases and J dropped 4 bases, with 20 bases sitting between them. CDR3 length equals 17 residues. CDR3 region: CASSFHFFLGESDTQYF. The CDR3, as DNA: TGTGCCAGCAGCTTTCATTTTTTCTTGGGGGAGTCAGATACGCAGTATTTT.

There are a few counts of this clonotype. The rearrangement joins TRBV24-1 to TRBJ2-1; D remains unclear. The CDR3 length is 12 residues. The ends were cut back, 5 bases at V and 7 bases at J, with 8 bases in the middle. Germline CDR1 is KGHDR and CDR2 is SFDVKD. CDR3 sequence: CATSGDPNEQFF. CDR3 sequence (DNA): TGTGCCACCAGTGGCGACCCAAATGAGCAGTTCTTC.

This clonotype was counted a single time. V gene TRBV7-3 combines with J gene TRBJ2-3, with D hard to call. Trimming stripped 0 bases from V and 3 bases from J, with 7 bases between. The CDR3 sequence is 14 residues long. From germline, CDR1 is SGHTA and CDR2 FQGTGA. The CDR3 reads CASSLTSMTDTQYF. The CDR3 region has the DNA TGTGCCAGCAGCTTAACTAGTATGACAGATACGCAGTATTTT. Full variable domain (outside the CDR3, taken from reference TRBV7-3 and TRBJ2-3): GAGVSQTPSNKVTEKGKYVELRCDPISGHTALYWYRQSLGQGPEFLIYFQGTGAADDSGLPNDRFFAVRPEGSVSTLKIQRTERGDSAVYLCASSLTSMTDTQYFGPGTRLTVL.

J is TRBJ2-7 and V is TRBV9; no firm D call. The V end was cut by 1 base, the J end by 3 bases, with 8 bases between. Germline V gene lookup returns CDR1 SGDLS and CDR2 YYNGEE. There are 13 residues in the CDR3. CDR3 in amino acids: CASSVSLNYEQYF. The CDR3 coding sequence is TGTGCCAGCAGCGTATCCCTTAACTACGAGCAGTACTTC.

This clonotype was observed a handful of times. This chain links TRBV9 with TRBJ1-1; 8 nucleotides match TRBD1. Looked up from germline, CDR1 is SGDLS and CDR2 is YYNGEE. Losses at the gene ends were 8 bases for V and 3 bases for J; bases not matched to a gene: 9. The CDR3 totals 14 residues. The CDR3 loop reads CASGTGASYTEAFF. The CDR3 DNA is TGTGCCAGTGGGACAGGCGCTTCCTACACTGAAGCTTTCTTT.

Worth noting for this clonotype: One end of the junction varies from germline; a read error may be responsible. The chain employs TRBV27 and TRBJ1-4, with 9 nucleotides matching TRBD1. The CDR3 has 13 residues. Germline assignment: CDR1 MNHEY and CDR2 SMNVEV (reference sequence). The DNA for the CDR3 is TGTGCCCGCAGTCGGACAGGGGTGGAAAAACTGTTTTTT. This encodes CARSRTGVEKLFF.

The chain's CDR3 is CASRPSYMDEQYF. CDR3 sequence (DNA): TGTGCCAGCAGGCCCTCTTACATGGACGAGCAGTACTTC. This rearrangement joins TRBV14 to TRBJ2-7; unclear D gene. Deletions cut 6 bases from V and 5 bases from J, with 14 bases between. Germline V CDR1 and CDR2: SGHDN, FVKESK. This CDR3 has 13 residues.

The genes are TRBV12-3 or TRBV12-4 and TRBJ1-1, with unresolved D. The V and J ends lost 4 bases and 0 bases respectively, with 6 bases between them. This CDR3 has 13 residues. In DNA form, the CDR3 reads TGTGCCAGCAGTTCGCTCATGAACACTGAAGCTTTCTTT. Translating it yields CASSSLMNTEAFF.